This T cell receptor beta chain was obtained from a study of blood T cell repertoires in COVID-19. Libraries were prepared by immunoSEQ multiplex PCR; TCRdb keeps only in-frame clonotypes and omits some of them. Among under 200,000 clones listed, approximately 86% were seen once. Trimming left V 0 bases short and J 6 bases short, with 7 bases between. CDR1 is SGHDT, CDR2 YYEEEE, per germline. CDR3 length: 13 amino acids. Sequencing was performed on peripheral blood. This TCR was recovered from a man aged 50-59 years with active or convalescent COVID-19. This chain joins TRBV5-6 and TRBJ1-3; tentative D call: TRBD1 (5 bases). In nucleotides, the CDR3 is TGTGCCAGCAGCTTGGGCAGGGAAAACACCATATATTTT. Its translation is CASSLGRENTIYF.